This T cell receptor beta chain was sequenced for a study of blood T cell repertoires in COVID-19. As for the study in general: The samples span acute and convalescent COVID-19 from the United States, Italy and Spain.

The CDR3 contains 14 residues. Per the germline V gene, CDR1 is MGHRA and CDR2 is YSYEKL. Trimming took 2 bases from V and 6 from J, leaving 11 bases between them. Produced via immunoSEQ multiplex PCR; TCRdb's table is partial and in-frame only. The top ten clones hold around 14% of a sample with around 170,000 clones, around 84% of them seen once. V and J are TRBV4-1 and TRBJ2-1; the D gene is possibly TRBD2 (5 bases). The specimen sequenced was peripheral blood. The clonotype was recovered from a man younger than 40 with active or convalescent COVID-19. This chain's CDR3 is CASSQTRAANEQFF. In nucleotides, the CDR3 is TGCGCCAGCAGCCAAACTAGGGCGGCCAATGAGCAGTTCTTC.